Only a few counts were recorded for the clone carrying this T cell receptor (beta chain). Its antigen is as yet unknown. These data come from a study of T-cell memory formation after mild COVID-19. Study information: Largely, TCR clusters stayed within a single donor. The study, taken as a whole, reports: Among clones contracting day 15 to 85, CD4/CD8 was balanced, whereas later expanders leaned CD4+.

The CDR3 has 14 residues. Trimming shortened V by 4 bases and J by 7 bases, and 14 bases separated the two germline ends. The germline V gene encodes CDR1 MGHRA and CDR2 YSYEKL. TCRdb redid the calling of the 5' RACE reads with MiXCR, one entry per CDR3 protein. Of about 390,000 distinct CDR3 sequences listed, roughly 21% are singletons. This sequence originates from an adult woman who had mild COVID-19 (a few samples of this study predate the infection). Cell type and time point are not known. Specimen: PBMCs or a T cell subset sorted from them (not recorded which). The chain couples TRBV4-1 to TRBJ1-5, with a weak D call TRBD1 (5 bases). CDR3 sequence: CASSRSGPGQPQHF. DNA of the CDR3: TGCGCCAGCAGCCGATCGGGCCCAGGGCAGCCCCAGCATTTT.